The clone carrying this T cell receptor (beta chain) was seen more than once but under ten times. The antigen is undetermined. The TCR beta libraries were generated through quantitative 5'-RACE incorporating molecular barcodes. TCRdb ran MiXCR on the 5' RACE reads and lists one entry per CDR3 protein. The repertoire consists of 650,000 to 800,000 distinct CDR3 sequences, with about 20% occurring once and the leading ten covering 15% to 20%. Trimming removed 0 bases at V and 7 bases at J, with 13 bases between. Germline CDR1 LNHNV, CDR2 YYDKDF (reference sequence). CDR3 size: 15 residues. These data belong to a study of CD8 T cells in ankylosing spondylitis. Study-wide results and limits: A CD8+ phenotype characterized the disease-linked clones, which were relatively rare in peripheral blood. A TCR beta motif of fewer than ten highly homologous variants seemed to mark ankylosing spondylitis blood.

The source of this sequence is a male donor with ankylosing spondylitis. The V gene is TRBV15, the J gene TRBJ2-4; the D gene is possibly TRBD2 (6 bases). Sequences were obtained from blood, either unsorted or a sorted T cell fraction (not recorded which). The CDR3 protein is CATSRDRRERNIQYF. The CDR3 DNA reads TGTGCCACCAGCAGAGATCGGCGGGAACGGAACATTCAGTACTTC.